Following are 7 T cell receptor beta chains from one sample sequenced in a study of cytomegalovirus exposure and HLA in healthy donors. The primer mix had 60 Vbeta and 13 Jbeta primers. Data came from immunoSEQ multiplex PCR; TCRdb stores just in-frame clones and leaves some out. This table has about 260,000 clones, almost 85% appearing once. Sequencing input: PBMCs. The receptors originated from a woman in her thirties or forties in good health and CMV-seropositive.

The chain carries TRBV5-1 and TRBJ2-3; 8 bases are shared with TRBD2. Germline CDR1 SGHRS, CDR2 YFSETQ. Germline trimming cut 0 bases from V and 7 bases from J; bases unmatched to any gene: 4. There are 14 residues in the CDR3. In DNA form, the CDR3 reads TGCGCCAGCAGCTTGGACAGCGGGAGTCATACGCAGTATTTT. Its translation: CASSLDSGSHTQYF.

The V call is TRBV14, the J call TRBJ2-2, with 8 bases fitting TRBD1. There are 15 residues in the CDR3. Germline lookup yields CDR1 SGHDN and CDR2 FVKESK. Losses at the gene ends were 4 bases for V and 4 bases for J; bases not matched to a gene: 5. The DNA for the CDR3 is TGTGCCAGCAGCCGAGGACAGGGCATCACCGGGGAGCTGTTTTTT. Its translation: CASSRGQGITGELFF.

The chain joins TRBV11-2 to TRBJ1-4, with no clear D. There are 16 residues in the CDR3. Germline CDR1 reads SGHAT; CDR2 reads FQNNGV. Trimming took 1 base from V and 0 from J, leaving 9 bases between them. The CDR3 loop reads CASSLVLAATNEKLFF. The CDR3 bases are TGTGCCAGCAGCTTAGTGTTGGCAGCAACTAATGAAAAACTGTTTTTT. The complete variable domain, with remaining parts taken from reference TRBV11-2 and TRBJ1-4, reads EAGVAQSPRYKIIEKRQSVAFWCNPISGHATLYWYQQILGQGPKLLIQFQNNGVVDDSQLPKDRFSAERLKGVDSTLKIQPAKLEDSAVYLCASSLVLAATNEKLFFGSGTQLSVL.

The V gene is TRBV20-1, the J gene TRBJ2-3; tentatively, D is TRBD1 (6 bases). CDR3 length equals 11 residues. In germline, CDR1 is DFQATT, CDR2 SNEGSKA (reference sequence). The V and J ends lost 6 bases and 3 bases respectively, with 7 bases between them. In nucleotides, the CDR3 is TGCAGTGCCACAGGGACAGATACGCAGTATTTT. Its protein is CSATGTDTQYF.

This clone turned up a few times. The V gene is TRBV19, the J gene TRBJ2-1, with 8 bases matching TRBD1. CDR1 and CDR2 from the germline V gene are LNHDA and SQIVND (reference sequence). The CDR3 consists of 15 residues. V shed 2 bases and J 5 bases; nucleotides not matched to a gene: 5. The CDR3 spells CASSIPGQVNNEQFF. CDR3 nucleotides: TGTGCCAGTAGTATACCGGGACAGGTAAACAATGAGCAGTTCTTC. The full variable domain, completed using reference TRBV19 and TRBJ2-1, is DGGITQSPKYLFRKEGQNVTLSCEQNLNHDAMYWYRQDPGQGLRLIYYSQIVNDFQKGDIAEGYSVSREKKESFPLTVTSAQKNPTAFYLCASSIPGQVNNEQFFGPGTRLTVL.

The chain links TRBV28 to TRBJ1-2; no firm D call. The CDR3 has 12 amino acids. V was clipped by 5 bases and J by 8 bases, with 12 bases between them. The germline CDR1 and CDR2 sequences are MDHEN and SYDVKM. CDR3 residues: CASSALPPGYTF. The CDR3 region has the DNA TGTGCCAGCAGTGCACTCCCACCGGGCTACACCTTC.

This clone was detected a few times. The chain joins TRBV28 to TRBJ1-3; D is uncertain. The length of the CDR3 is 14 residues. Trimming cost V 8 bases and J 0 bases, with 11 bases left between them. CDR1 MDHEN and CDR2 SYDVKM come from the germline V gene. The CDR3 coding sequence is TGTGCCAGCGGACTTCTACACTCTGGAAACACCATATATTTT. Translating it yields CASGLLHSGNTIYF.